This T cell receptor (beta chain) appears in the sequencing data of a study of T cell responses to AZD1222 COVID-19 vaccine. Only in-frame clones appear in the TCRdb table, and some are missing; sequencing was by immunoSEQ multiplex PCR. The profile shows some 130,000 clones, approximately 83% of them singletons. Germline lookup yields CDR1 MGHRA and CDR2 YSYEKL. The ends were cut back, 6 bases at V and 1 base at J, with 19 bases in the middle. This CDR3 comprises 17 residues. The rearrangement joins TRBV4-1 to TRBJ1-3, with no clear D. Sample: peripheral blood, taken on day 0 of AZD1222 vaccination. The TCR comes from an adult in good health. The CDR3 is CASSPTYHDNSGNTIYF. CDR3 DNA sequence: TGCGCCAGCAGTCCAACCTACCACGACAATTCTGGAAACACCATATATTTT.